This TCR beta chain is drawn from a study of long-term antiretroviral therapy in people with HIV. Notes on the study in general: Dominant in the repertoire at all time points were clones expanded before ART.

As concerns this clone: Its antigen remains unidentified.

V gave up 7 bases and J gave up 5 bases, with 19 bases separating them. Germline lookup yields CDR1 MDHEN and CDR2 SYDVKM. This CDR3 has 15 residues. Version v3.0 of the immunoSEQ assay was performed at survey level. For each individual sample, sequencing targeted about 40,000-55,000 T-cell genomes. Repertoires were generated with immunoSEQ multiplex PCR, while TCRdb's copy carries only in-frame clones and drops some. The sample lists about 12,000 clones; 75% to 85% were seen once. Here the sequenced sample was unsorted PBMCs, taken 3.4 years after starting antiretroviral therapy. This receptor was identified in a man aged 40-55 years with HIV. The chain links TRBV28 to TRBJ2-3, with D perhaps TRBD1 (5 bases). CDR3 bases: TGTGCCAGCATTGGCCGAAGAAGACAGCAAGATACGCAGTATTTT. As protein: CASIGRRRQQDTQYF.